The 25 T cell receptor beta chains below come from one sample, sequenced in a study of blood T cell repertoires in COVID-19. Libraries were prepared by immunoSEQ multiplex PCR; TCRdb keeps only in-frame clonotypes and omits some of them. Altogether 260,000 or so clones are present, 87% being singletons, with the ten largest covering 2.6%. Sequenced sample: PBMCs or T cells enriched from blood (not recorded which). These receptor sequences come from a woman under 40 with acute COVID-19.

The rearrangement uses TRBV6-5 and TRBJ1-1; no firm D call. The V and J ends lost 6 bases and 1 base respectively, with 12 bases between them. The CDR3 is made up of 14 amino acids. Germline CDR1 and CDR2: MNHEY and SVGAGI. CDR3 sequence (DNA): TGTGCCAGCAGCTTCGGAGGTACGAACACTGAAGCTTTCTTT. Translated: CASSFGGTNTEAFF.

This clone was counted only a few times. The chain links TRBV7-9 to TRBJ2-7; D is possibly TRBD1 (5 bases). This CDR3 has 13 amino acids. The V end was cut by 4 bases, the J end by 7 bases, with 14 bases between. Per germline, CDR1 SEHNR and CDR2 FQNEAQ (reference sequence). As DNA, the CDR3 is TGTGCCAGCAGCTCTACTATCGGACAAGAGCAGTACTTC. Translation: CASSSTIGQEQYF.

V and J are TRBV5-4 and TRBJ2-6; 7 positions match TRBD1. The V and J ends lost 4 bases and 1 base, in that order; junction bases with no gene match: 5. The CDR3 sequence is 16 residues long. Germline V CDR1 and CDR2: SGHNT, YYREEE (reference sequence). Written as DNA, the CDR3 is TGTGCCAGCAGCCGGACAGGAGGTTCTGGGGCCAACGTCCTGACTTTC. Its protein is CASSRTGGSGANVLTF.

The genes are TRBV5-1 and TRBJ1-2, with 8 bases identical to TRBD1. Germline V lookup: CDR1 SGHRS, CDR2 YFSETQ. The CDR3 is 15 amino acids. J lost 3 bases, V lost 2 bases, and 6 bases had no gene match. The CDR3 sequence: CASSLGQGAYYGYTF. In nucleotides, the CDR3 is TGCGCCAGCAGCTTAGGCCAGGGGGCATACTATGGCTACACCTTC. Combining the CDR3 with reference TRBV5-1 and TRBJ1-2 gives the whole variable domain KAGVTQTPRYLIKTRGQQVTLSCSPISGHRSVSWYQQTPGQGLQFLFEYFSETQRNKGNFPGRFSGRQFSNSRSEMNVSTLELGDSALYLCASSLGQGAYYGYTFGSGTRLTVV.

Here the CDR3 reads CASSEGWGQGSEKLFF. The CDR3 DNA reads as TGTGCCAGCAGTGAAGGGTGGGGGCAGGGAAGTGAAAAACTGTTTTTT. The chain recombines TRBV6-1 with TRBJ1-4, with D possibly matching TRBD1 (6 bases). This CDR3 has 16 amino acids. The ends were cut back, 1 base at V and 7 bases at J, with 16 bases in the middle. Germline V gives CDR1 MNHNS, CDR2 SASEGT.

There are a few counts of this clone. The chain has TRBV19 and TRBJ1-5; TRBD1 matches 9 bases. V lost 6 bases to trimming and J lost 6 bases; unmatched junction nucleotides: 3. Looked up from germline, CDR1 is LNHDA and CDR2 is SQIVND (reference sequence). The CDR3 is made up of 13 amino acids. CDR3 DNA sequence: TGTGCCAGTAGGGGACAGGGCGCTCAGCCCCAGCATTTT. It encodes CASRGQGAQPQHF.

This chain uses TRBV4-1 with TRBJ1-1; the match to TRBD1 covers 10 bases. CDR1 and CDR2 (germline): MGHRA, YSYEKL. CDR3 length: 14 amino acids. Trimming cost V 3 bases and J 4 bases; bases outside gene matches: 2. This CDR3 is CASSQGQGTTEAFF. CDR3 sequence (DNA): TGCGCCAGCAGCCAGGGACAGGGGACCACTGAAGCTTTCTTT.

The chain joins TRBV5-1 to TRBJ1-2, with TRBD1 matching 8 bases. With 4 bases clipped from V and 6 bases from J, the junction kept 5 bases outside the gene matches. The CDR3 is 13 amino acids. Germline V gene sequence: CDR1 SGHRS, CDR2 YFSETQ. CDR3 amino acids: CASSRDRGDGYTF. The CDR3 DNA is TGCGCCAGCAGCCGTGACAGGGGAGATGGCTACACCTTC.

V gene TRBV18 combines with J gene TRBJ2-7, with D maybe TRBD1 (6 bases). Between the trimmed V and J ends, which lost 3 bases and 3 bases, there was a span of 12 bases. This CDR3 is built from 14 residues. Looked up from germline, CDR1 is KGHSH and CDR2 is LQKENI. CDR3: CASSPGAGHYEQYF. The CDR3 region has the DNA TGTGCCAGCTCACCGGGGGCAGGCCACTACGAGCAGTACTTC.

In DNA, the CDR3 is TGCGCCAGCAGCCCCGTACTCGGACAGAGATACTATGGCTACACCTTC. Amino acid sequence: CASSPVLGQRYYGYTF. The gene calls are TRBV4-1 and TRBJ1-2, with TRBD1 as a possible D gene (6 bases). This CDR3 spans 16 amino acids. Trimming left V 4 bases short and J 3 bases short, with 18 bases between. Germline V gene sequence: CDR1 MGHRA, CDR2 YSYEKL.

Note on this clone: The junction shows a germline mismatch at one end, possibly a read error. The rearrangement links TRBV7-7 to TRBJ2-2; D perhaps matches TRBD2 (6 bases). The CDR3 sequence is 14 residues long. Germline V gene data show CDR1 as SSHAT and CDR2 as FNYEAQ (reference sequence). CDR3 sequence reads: CASSLEGGVGELFF. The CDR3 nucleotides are TGTGCTAGCAGCTTAGAAGGAGGGGTCGGGGAGCTGTTTTTT.

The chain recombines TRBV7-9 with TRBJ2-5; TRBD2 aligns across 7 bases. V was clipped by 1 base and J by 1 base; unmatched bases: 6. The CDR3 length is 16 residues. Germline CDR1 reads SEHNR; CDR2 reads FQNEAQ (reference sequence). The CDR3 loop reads CASSLGGGPGQETQYF. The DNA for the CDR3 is TGTGCCAGCAGCTTAGGCGGGGGTCCCGGCCAAGAGACCCAGTACTTC. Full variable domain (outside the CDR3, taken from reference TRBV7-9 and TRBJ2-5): DTGVSQNPRHKITKRGQNVTFRCDPISEHNRLYWYRQTLGQGPEFLTYFQNEAQLEKSRLLSDRFSAERPKGSFSTLEIQRTEQGDSAMYLCASSLGGGPGQETQYFGPGTRLLVL.

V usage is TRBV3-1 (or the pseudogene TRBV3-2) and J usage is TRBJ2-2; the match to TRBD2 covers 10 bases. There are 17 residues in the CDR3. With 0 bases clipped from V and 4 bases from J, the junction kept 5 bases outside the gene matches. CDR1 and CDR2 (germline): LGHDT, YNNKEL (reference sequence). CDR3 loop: CASSQEFSGGPTGELFF. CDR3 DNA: TGTGCCAGCAGCCAAGAGTTTAGCGGGGGGCCCACCGGGGAGCTGTTTTTT.

The CDR3: CASSALPGQGVTEAFF. Here the CDR3 DNA reads TGTGCCAGCAGCGCCCTGCCGGGACAGGGGGTCACTGAAGCTTTCTTT. This rearrangement joins TRBV5-6 to TRBJ1-1, with TRBD1 matching over 11 bases. CDR3 size: 16 residues. V lost 4 bases, J lost 4 bases, and 9 bases stayed unmatched. Germline-derived CDR1 and CDR2 are SGHDT and YYEEEE.

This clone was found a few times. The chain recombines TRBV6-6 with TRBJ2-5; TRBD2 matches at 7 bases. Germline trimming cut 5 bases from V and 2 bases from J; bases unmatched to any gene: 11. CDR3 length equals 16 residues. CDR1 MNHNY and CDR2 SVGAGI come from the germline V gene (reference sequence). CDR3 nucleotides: TGTGCCAGCAGTCGAAATCCTGGGACTAATCAAGAGACCCAGTACTTC. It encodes CASSRNPGTNQETQYF.

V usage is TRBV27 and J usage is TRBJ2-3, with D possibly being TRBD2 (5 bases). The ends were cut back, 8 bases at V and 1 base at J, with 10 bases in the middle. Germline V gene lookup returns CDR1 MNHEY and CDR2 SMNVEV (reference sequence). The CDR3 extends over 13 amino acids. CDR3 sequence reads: CASRPAGTDTQYF. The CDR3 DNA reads TGTGCCAGCCGACCAGCGGGCACAGATACGCAGTATTTT.

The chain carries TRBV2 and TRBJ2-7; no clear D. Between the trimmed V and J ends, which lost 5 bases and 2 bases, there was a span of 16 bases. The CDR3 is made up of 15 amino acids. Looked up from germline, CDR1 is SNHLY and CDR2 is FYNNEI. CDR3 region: CASSRTDINPYEQYF. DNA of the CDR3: TGTGCCAGCAGTCGAACAGATATCAACCCCTACGAGCAGTACTTC.

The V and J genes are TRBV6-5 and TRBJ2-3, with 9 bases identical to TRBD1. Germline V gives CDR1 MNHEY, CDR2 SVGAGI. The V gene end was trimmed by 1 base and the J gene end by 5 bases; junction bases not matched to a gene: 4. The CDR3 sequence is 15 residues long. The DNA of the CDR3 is TGTGCCAGCAGTTACTGGGGACAGGGAGGAGATACGCAGTATTTT. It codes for CASSYWGQGGDTQYF.

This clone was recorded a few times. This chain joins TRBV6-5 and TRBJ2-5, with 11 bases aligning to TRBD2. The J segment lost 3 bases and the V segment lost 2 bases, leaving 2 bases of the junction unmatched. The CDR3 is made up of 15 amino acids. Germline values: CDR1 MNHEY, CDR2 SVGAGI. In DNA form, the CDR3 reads TGTGCCAGCAGTTACACGGGACTAGCGGAAGAGACCCAGTACTTC. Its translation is CASSYTGLAEETQYF.

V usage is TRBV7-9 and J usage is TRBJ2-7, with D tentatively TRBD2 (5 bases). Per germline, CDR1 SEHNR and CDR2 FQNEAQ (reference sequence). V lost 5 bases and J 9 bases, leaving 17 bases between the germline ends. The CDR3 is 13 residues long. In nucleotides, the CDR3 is TGTGCCAGCAGCGGAAGGGAGTCCCCCCCGCAGTACTTC. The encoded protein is CASSGRESPPQYF.

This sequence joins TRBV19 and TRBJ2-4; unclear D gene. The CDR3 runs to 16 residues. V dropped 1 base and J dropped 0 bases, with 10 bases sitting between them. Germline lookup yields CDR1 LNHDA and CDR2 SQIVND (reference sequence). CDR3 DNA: TGTGCCAGTAGTATAGTCCCACTTCTAGCCAAAAACATTCAGTACTTC. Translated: CASSIVPLLAKNIQYF.

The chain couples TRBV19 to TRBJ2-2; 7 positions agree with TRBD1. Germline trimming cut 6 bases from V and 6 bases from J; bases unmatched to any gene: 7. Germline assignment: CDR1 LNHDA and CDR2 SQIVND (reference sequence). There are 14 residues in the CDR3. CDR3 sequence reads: CASRSNRGPGELFF. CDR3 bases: TGTGCCAGTAGGAGTAACAGGGGACCCGGGGAGCTGTTTTTT.

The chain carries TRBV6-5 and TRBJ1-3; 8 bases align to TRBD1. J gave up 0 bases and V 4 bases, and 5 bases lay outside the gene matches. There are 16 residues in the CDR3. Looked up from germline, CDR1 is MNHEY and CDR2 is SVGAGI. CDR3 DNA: TGTGCCAGCAGTTTGGGACAGGTCTTCTCTGGAAACACCATATATTTT. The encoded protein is CASSLGQVFSGNTIYF.

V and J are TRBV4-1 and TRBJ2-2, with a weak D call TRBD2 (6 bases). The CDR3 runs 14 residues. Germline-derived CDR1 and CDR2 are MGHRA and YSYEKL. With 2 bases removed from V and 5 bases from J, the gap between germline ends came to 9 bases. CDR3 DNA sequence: TGCGCCAGCAGCCAACAGGAGGGGACCGGGGAGCTGTTTTTT. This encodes CASSQQEGTGELFF.

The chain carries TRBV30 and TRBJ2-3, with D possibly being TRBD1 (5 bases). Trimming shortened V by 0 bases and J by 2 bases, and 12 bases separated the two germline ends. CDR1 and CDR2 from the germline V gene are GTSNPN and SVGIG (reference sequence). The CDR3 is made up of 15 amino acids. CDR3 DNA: TGTGCCTGGAGTGTTAGGGGTAGGGTCACAGATACGCAGTATTTT. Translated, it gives CAWSVRGRVTDTQYF. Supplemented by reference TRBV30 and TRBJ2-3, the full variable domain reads SQTIHQWPATLVQPVGSPLSLECTVEGTSNPNLYWYRQAAGRGLQLLFYSVGIGQISSEVPQNLSASRPQDRQFILSSKKLLLSDSGFYLCAWSVRGRVTDTQYFGPGTRLTVL.